The 30 T cell receptor beta chains reported below all come from one sample, sequenced in a study of T cell responses to AZD1222 COVID-19 vaccine. Data came from immunoSEQ multiplex PCR; TCRdb stores just in-frame clones and leaves some out. Here the sample spans tens of thousands of clones, around 90% being singletons. The sample in question was peripheral blood, obtained on day 0 of AZD1222 vaccination. These receptor sequences come from an adult in good health.

This chain uses TRBV4-3 with TRBJ1-6; D is ambiguous. Per germline, CDR1 LGHNA and CDR2 YSLEER. V gave up 0 bases and J gave up 0 bases, with 9 bases separating them. The length of the CDR3 is 17 residues. CDR3 sequence reads: CASSQETGSSYNSPLHF. The DNA of the CDR3 is TGCGCCAGCAGCCAAGAGACGGGGAGCTCCTATAATTCACCCCTCCACTTT.

The rearrangement joins TRBV19 to TRBJ2-1; D not certain. CDR1 is LNHDA, CDR2 SQIVND, per germline (reference sequence). V was cut by 3 bases and J by 9 bases, with 21 bases left in between. This CDR3 contains 16 residues. The CDR3: CASSISRRPPFAEQFF. For the CDR3, the DNA is TGTGCCAGTAGTATCTCACGCCGGCCGCCCTTCGCTGAGCAGTTCTTC.

The V and J genes are TRBV3-1 (or the pseudogene TRBV3-2) and TRBJ2-3; the D is unclear. The germline V and J ends were trimmed by 0 bases and 10 bases, with 17 bases remaining between them. Germline V CDR1 and CDR2: LGHDT, YNNKEL (reference sequence). This CDR3 contains 15 residues. CDR3 protein: CASSQDTRLQGSQYF. Here the CDR3 DNA reads TGTGCCAGCAGCCAAGACACACGCTTACAAGGCTCGCAGTATTTT.

The CDR3 region is CASRMRGQSTDTQYF. The CDR3 region has the DNA TGTGCCAGCAGGATGCGGGGACAGAGCACAGATACGCAGTATTTT. The V and J genes are TRBV5-4 and TRBJ2-3; TRBD1 is a possible D gene (7 bases). In germline, CDR1 is SGHNT, CDR2 YYREEE (reference sequence). Trimming cost V 5 bases and J 0 bases, with 13 bases left between them. CDR3 size: 15 residues.

This rearrangement joins TRBV5-4 to TRBJ2-5; D may be TRBD2 (7 bases). V lost 0 bases and J 4 bases, leaving 10 bases between the germline ends. CDR3 size: 14 residues. Germline V gives CDR1 SGHNT, CDR2 YYREEE (reference sequence). As DNA, the CDR3 is TGTGCCAGCAGCTTGGGCGGGGGCCGAGAGACCCAGTACTTC. It translates to CASSLGGGRETQYF.

The V and J genes are TRBV28 and TRBJ1-5; TRBD1 agrees at 10 bases. The germline CDR1 and CDR2 sequences are MDHEN and SYDVKM. The J segment lost 2 bases and the V segment lost 6 bases, leaving 7 bases of the junction unmatched. The CDR3 totals 16 residues. The CDR3 DNA follows: TGTGCCAGCAGCGGACCCGGGACAGGGGGCAATCAGCCCCAGCATTTT. It translates to CASSGPGTGGNQPQHF.

The genes are TRBV12-3 or TRBV12-4 and TRBJ2-1; TRBD1 agrees at 11 bases. CDR3 length: 13 residues. The J segment lost 10 bases and the V segment lost 7 bases, leaving 6 bases of the junction unmatched. This chain's CDR3 is CASKGTGGREQFF. The CDR3 DNA sequence: TGTGCCAGCAAAGGGACAGGGGGTCGGGAGCAGTTCTTC.

This clone was detected only once. The chain recombines TRBV11-3 with TRBJ2-1; unclear D gene. CDR3 length: 14 residues. V was cut by 3 bases and J by 8 bases, with 14 bases left in between. Per the germline V gene, CDR1 is SGHNT and CDR2 is YENEEA. The CDR3 sequence: CASSLSTPRHEQFF. CDR3 bases: TGTGCCAGCAGCTTGAGTACCCCACGGCATGAGCAGTTCTTC.

This chain connects TRBV19 to TRBJ1-5, with TRBD1 identical over 7 bases. This CDR3 is 13 amino acids long. Germline loops: CDR1 LNHDA, CDR2 SQIVND (reference sequence). Unmatched junction bases numbered 7, after V lost 5 bases and J lost 9 bases. The DNA for the CDR3 is TGTGCCAGTAGTTCAGGGGGTGTAACGCCCCAGCATTTT. This gives the protein CASSSGGVTPQHF.

V gene TRBV5-4 combines with J gene TRBJ2-5; D is unclear. The CDR3 extends over 12 amino acids. Germline V gene lookup returns CDR1 SGHNT and CDR2 YYREEE (reference sequence). Trimming cost V 2 bases and J 5 bases, with 7 bases left between them. CDR3: CASSFFLETQYF. Here the CDR3 DNA reads TGTGCCAGCAGCTTCTTTTTGGAGACCCAGTACTTC.

The CDR3 nucleotides are TGTGCCAGCAGTTACGGGGGGGACAGGGAGATGAACACTGAAGCTTTCTTT. Encoded protein: CASSYGGDREMNTEAFF. J is TRBJ1-1 and V is TRBV6-7; 9 positions agree with TRBD1. TRBV6-7 has ORF status, its function being uncertain. The CDR3 consists of 17 residues. Unmatched junction bases numbered 7, after V lost 2 bases and J lost 0 bases.

The J gene is TRBJ1-1, the V gene TRBV4-1, with D uncertain. The germline V gene has CDR1 MGHRA and CDR2 YSYEKL. Between the trimmed V and J ends, which lost 5 bases and 5 bases, there was a span of 12 bases. The CDR3 consists of 13 residues. The CDR3 spells CASSRGGSTEAFF. CDR3 nucleotide sequence: TGCGCCAGCAGCAGAGGCGGGAGTACTGAAGCTTTCTTT.

This chain joins TRBV19 and TRBJ1-2; TRBD1 agrees at 7 bases. The CDR3 extends over 14 amino acids. Per the germline V gene, CDR1 is LNHDA and CDR2 is SQIVND (reference sequence). V lost 5 bases, J lost 3 bases, and 6 bases stayed unmatched. CDR3 DNA sequence: TGTGCCAGTAGTCCGGGGGACAGATACTATGGCTACACCTTC. Its protein is CASSPGDRYYGYTF.

The chain links TRBV28 to TRBJ2-2; D uncertain. Germline V gives CDR1 MDHEN, CDR2 SYDVKM. V lost 4 bases and J lost 6, with 3 bases in between. CDR3 length: 11 residues. This CDR3 reads CASSSAGELFF. The CDR3 coding sequence is TGTGCCAGCAGTTCGGCCGGGGAGCTGTTTTTT. Full variable domain (remainder filled in from reference TRBV28 and TRBJ2-2): DVKVTQSSRYLVKRTGEKVFLECVQDMDHENMFWYRQDPGLGLRLIYFSYDVKMKEKGDIPEGYSVSREKKERFSLILESASTNQTSMYLCASSSAGELFFGEGSRLTVL.

The V and J genes are TRBV10-3 and TRBJ2-6; either TRBD1 or TRBD2 may supply D (5 bases each). V lost 5 bases to trimming and J lost 0 bases, with 20 bases between them. CDR1 ENHRY and CDR2 SYGVKD come from the germline V gene. The CDR3 totals 19 residues. CDR3 DNA sequence: TGTGCCATCAGTCCCTACGGGACCCCACTAGACTCTGGGGCCAACGTCCTGACTTTC. Translation gives CAISPYGTPLDSGANVLTF.

The chain links TRBV28 to TRBJ2-7; D is ambiguous. The V gene lost 4 bases and the J gene lost 9 bases, with 16 bases spanning the gap. The CDR3 contains 13 residues. The germline V gene has CDR1 MDHEN and CDR2 SYDVKM. Here the CDR3 DNA reads TGTGCCAGCAGTTCCCCCTCCCCGCGTGCGCAGTACTTC. Protein: CASSSPSPRAQYF.

The genes are TRBV29-1 and TRBJ2-1; 13 bases match TRBD2. The CDR3 consists of 13 residues. Unmatched junction bases numbered 1, after V lost 7 bases and J lost 4 bases. The germline gives CDR1 SQVTM, CDR2 ANQGSEA. The CDR3 sequence is CSGGLAGYNEQFF. Written as DNA, the CDR3 is TGCAGCGGGGGACTAGCGGGGTACAATGAGCAGTTCTTC.

The chain carries TRBV10-3 and TRBJ2-1; D call uncertain. Germline lookup yields CDR1 ENHRY and CDR2 SYGVKD. There are 14 residues in the CDR3. Trimming took off 0 bases at V and 8 bases at J, with 11 bases between the two ends. The CDR3, as DNA: TGTGCCATCAGTGAGTCCATGGCCAGCGATGAGCAGTTCTTC. It is translated as CAISESMASDEQFF.

The chain is built from TRBV29-1 and TRBJ2-6, with 9 bases matching TRBD1. Germline CDR1 and CDR2: SQVTM and ANQGSEA. V shed 1 base and J 4 bases; nucleotides not matched to a gene: 8. This CDR3 region has 17 residues. The CDR3 here is CSVEAWVQGAGANVLTF. The CDR3 DNA reads as TGCAGCGTTGAAGCCTGGGTACAGGGGGCCGGGGCCAACGTCCTGACTTTC. The entire variable domain, with the rest obtained from reference TRBV29-1 and TRBJ2-6, is as follows: SAVISQKPSRDICQRGTSLTIQCQVDSQVTMMFWYRQQPGQSLTLIATANQGSEATYESGFVIDKFPISRPNLTFSTLTVSNMSPEDSSIYLCSVEAWVQGAGANVLTFGAGSRLTVL.

The rearrangement links TRBV7-6 to TRBJ1-1; TRBD1 is a possible D gene (5 bases). The CDR3 covers 15 residues. Per the germline V gene, CDR1 is SGHVS and CDR2 is FNYEAQ. Trimming removed 3 bases from V and 3 bases from J, with 14 bases in between. CDR3 bases: TGTGCCAGCAGCTTTTCAGGGAGTCAGGACACTGAAGCTTTCTTT. It translates to CASSFSGSQDTEAFF. The complete variable domain, with remaining parts taken from reference TRBV7-6 and TRBJ1-1, reads GAGVSQSPRYKVTKRGQDVALRCDPISGHVSLYWYRQALGQGPEFLTYFNYEAQQDKSGLPNDRFSAERPEGSISTLTIQRTEQRDSAMYRCASSFSGSQDTEAFFGQGTRLTVV.

This chain's CDR3 is CASSLANEQETQYF. The CDR3 coding sequence is TGCGCCAGCAGCTTGGCCAATGAACAAGAGACCCAGTACTTC. This chain uses TRBV5-1 with TRBJ2-5; D is unresolved. The CDR3 covers 14 residues. Per the germline V gene, CDR1 is SGHRS and CDR2 is YFSETQ. V was clipped by 0 bases and J by 2 bases, with 8 bases between them. Filled out from reference TRBV5-1 and TRBJ2-5, the complete variable domain reads KAGVTQTPRYLIKTRGQQVTLSCSPISGHRSVSWYQQTPGQGLQFLFEYFSETQRNKGNFPGRFSGRQFSNSRSEMNVSTLELGDSALYLCASSLANEQETQYFGPGTRLLVL.

Only one count was recorded for this clone. V is TRBV7-9 and J is TRBJ1-6; D uncertain. The CDR3 sequence is 17 residues long. Germline-derived CDR1 and CDR2 are SEHNR and FQNEAQ (reference sequence). Trimming cost V 4 bases and J 0 bases, with 13 bases left between them. The CDR3 DNA is TGTGCCAGCAGCTCCCTTTTGGCCAGCTCCTATAATTCACCCCTCCACTTT. It yields the protein CASSSLLASSYNSPLHF.

The CDR3 protein is CASRRKDGNTEAFF. CDR3 coding DNA: TGTGCCAGCAGAAGAAAGGACGGCAACACTGAAGCTTTCTTT. The chain joins TRBV11-3 to TRBJ1-1; D gene unclear. V was clipped by 6 bases and J by 2 bases, with 13 bases between them. The V gene's germline CDR1 is SGHNT and CDR2 YENEEA. The CDR3 runs to 14 residues.

This chain joins TRBV18 and TRBJ2-6, with a tentative D call TRBD2 (6 bases). Germline CDR1 and CDR2: KGHSH and LQKENI. The CDR3 runs 16 residues. V lost 3 bases and J lost 0, with 9 bases in between. The CDR3 nucleotides are TGTGCCAGCTCACCTCGGGGGACCTCTGGGGCCAACGTCCTGACTTTC. This translates into CASSPRGTSGANVLTF.

This clone was seen a single time. The V and J genes are TRBV10-3 and TRBJ2-6, with 7 nucleotides matching TRBD1. This CDR3 has 15 amino acids. Trimming cost V 7 bases and J 0 bases; bases outside gene matches: 3. Germline CDR1 ENHRY, CDR2 SYGVKD. This CDR3 reads CAITGQSSGANVLTF. As DNA, the CDR3 is TGTGCCATCACGGGACAGAGCTCTGGGGCCAACGTCCTGACTTTC.

The chain uses TRBV6-5 and TRBJ2-7, with 7 bases identical to TRBD1. The CDR3 length is 15 residues. The V segment lost 5 bases and the J segment 3 bases; nucleotides outside the gene matches: 10. Per the germline V gene, CDR1 is MNHEY and CDR2 is SVGAGI. This CDR3 reads CASSQSTGPLYEQYF. The DNA for the CDR3 is TGTGCCAGCAGTCAATCGACAGGGCCCCTCTACGAGCAGTACTTC.

The chain is built from TRBV2 and TRBJ2-7, with 7 bases that match TRBD1. This CDR3 is 12 amino acids long. Unmatched junction bases numbered 0, after V lost 3 bases and J lost 4 bases. The germline V gene has CDR1 SNHLY and CDR2 FYNNEI. CDR3 region: CASSDRGYEQYF. The CDR3 DNA reads TGTGCCAGCAGTGACAGGGGGTACGAGCAGTACTTC.

The gene calls are TRBV5-4 and TRBJ2-3; D is unresolved. V was cut by 4 bases and J by 5 bases, with 11 bases left in between. CDR1 and CDR2 (germline): SGHNT, YYREEE (reference sequence). The CDR3 is made up of 13 amino acids. The CDR3 DNA reads TGTGCCAGCAGCCCGGAAAAGAGAGATACGCAGTATTTT. This encodes CASSPEKRDTQYF.

This clone came up once. This chain links TRBV5-1 with TRBJ2-3; TRBD1 matches 9 bases. CDR1 and CDR2 (germline): SGHRS, YFSETQ. CDR3 length equals 16 residues. V lost 0 bases and J lost 0; bases outside the gene matches: 2. CDR3 amino acids: CASSLGGTGSTDTQYF. For the CDR3, the DNA is TGCGCCAGCAGCTTGGGGGGGACAGGGAGCACAGATACGCAGTATTTT.

CDR3 loop: CASRRGSVSPGGTF. The DNA of the CDR3 is TGCGCCAGCAGACGAGGAAGCGTATCCCCTGGCGGCACCTTC. The chain joins TRBV10-1 to TRBJ1-2; D call uncertain. V was pared by 6 bases and J by 13 bases, with 24 bases between. The germline CDR1 and CDR2 sequences are WNHNN and SYGVQD (reference sequence). The CDR3 extends over 14 amino acids.